This T cell receptor (beta chain) emerged from a study of blood T cell repertoires in COVID-19. This table comes from immunoSEQ multiplex PCR, and its TCRdb copy is limited to in-frame clones, with some not included. The sample includes 250,000 to 300,000 clones, roughly 85% seen only once; the top ten take less than 6.5%. V was cut by 5 bases and J by 4 bases, with 15 bases left in between. This CDR3 region has 14 residues. The germline gives CDR1 LNHDA, CDR2 SQIVND (reference sequence). Sequenced: peripheral blood. V gene TRBV19 combines with J gene TRBJ2-7; D perhaps matches TRBD2 (7 bases). The TCR was taken from a man aged 50-59 years with active or convalescent COVID-19. The CDR3 protein is CASSFWGGGYEQYF. The CDR3 DNA reads as TGTGCCAGTAGTTTTTGGGGAGGGGGTTACGAGCAGTACTTC. The full variable domain, completed using reference TRBV19 and TRBJ2-7, is DGGITQSPKYLFRKEGQNVTLSCEQNLNHDAMYWYRQDPGQGLRLIYYSQIVNDFQKGDIAEGYSVSREKKESFPLTVTSAQKNPTAFYLCASSFWGGGYEQYFGPGTRLTVT.